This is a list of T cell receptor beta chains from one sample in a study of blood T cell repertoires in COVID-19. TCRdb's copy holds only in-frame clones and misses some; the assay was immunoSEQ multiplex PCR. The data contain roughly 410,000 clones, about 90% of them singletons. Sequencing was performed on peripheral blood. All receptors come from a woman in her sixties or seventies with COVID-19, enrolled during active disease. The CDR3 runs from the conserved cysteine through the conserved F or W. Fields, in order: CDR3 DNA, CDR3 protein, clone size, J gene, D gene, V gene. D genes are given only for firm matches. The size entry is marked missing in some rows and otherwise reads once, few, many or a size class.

CDR3 DNA: TGTGCCAGCAGCCTTAGCTCCGGGGAGCTGTTTTTT; CDR3 protein: CASSLSSGELFF; clone size: -; J gene: TRBJ2-2; D gene: -; V gene: TRBV11-3
CDR3 DNA: TGTGCCAGCAGCCTCCCGACTAGCGGGGGTTACACCGGGGAGCTGTTTTTT; CDR3 protein: CASSLPTSGGYTGELFF; clone size: -; J gene: TRBJ2-2; D gene: TRBD2; V gene: TRBV3-1/TRBV3-2
CDR3 DNA: TGTGCCACCGCCCAAACCGGGACATCGAGCTATGGCTACACCTTC; CDR3 protein: CATAQTGTSSYGYTF; clone size: -; J gene: TRBJ1-2; D gene: -; V gene: TRBV7-2
CDR3 DNA: TGTGCCAGCTCACCCAGCGGGGGCCAAGAGACCCAGTACTTC; CDR3 protein: CASSPSGGQETQYF; clone size: -; J gene: TRBJ2-5; D gene: TRBD2; V gene: TRBV18
CDR3 DNA: TGTGCCAGCAGCCAAGGTTCAGGGGTTAACAATCAGCCCCAGCATTTT; CDR3 protein: CASSQGSGVNNQPQHF; clone size: few; J gene: TRBJ1-5; D gene: -; V gene: TRBV3-1/TRBV3-2
CDR3 DNA: TGTGCCAGCAGCGGACTAGCGGGGACCGAGACCCAGTACTTC; CDR3 protein: CASSGLAGTETQYF; clone size: -; J gene: TRBJ2-5; D gene: TRBD2; V gene: TRBV11-3
CDR3 DNA: TGTGCCAGCAGCCAAAGAGCGGGGAAAGATACGCAGTATTTT; CDR3 protein: CASSQRAGKDTQYF; clone size: -; J gene: TRBJ2-3; D gene: TRBD2; V gene: TRBV3-1/TRBV3-2
CDR3 DNA: TGTGCCAGCAGCCACGATAGCGGGGGGGCCTACAATGAGCAGTTCTTC; CDR3 protein: CASSHDSGGAYNEQFF; clone size: -; J gene: TRBJ2-1; D gene: TRBD2; V gene: TRBV7-3
CDR3 DNA: TGTGCCAGCAGTTTGGCTGTTGGCACTGAAGCTTTCTTT; CDR3 protein: CASSLAVGTEAFF; clone size: -; J gene: TRBJ1-1; D gene: -; V gene: TRBV6-5
CDR3 DNA: TGTGCCAGCAGTTACATTCGCGACACAACCTACGAGCAGTACTTC; CDR3 protein: CASSYIRDTTYEQYF; clone size: -; J gene: TRBJ2-7; D gene: -; V gene: TRBV6-6
CDR3 DNA: TGTGCCAGCTCCAGGGGGAGCAATCAGCCCCAGCATTTT; CDR3 protein: CASSRGSNQPQHF; clone size: -; J gene: TRBJ1-5; D gene: TRBD1; V gene: TRBV18
CDR3 DNA: TGCGCCAGCAGCTTGCACCTAGCGGGGAGTCGAGAGACCCAGTACTTC; CDR3 protein: CASSLHLAGSRETQYF; clone size: -; J gene: TRBJ2-5; D gene: TRBD2; V gene: TRBV5-1
CDR3 DNA: TGTGCCAGCAGCTTAGACCGGGACAGGGTGGGTTTGAGTGGCTACACCTTC; CDR3 protein: CASSLDRDRVGLSGYTF; clone size: once; J gene: TRBJ1-2; D gene: TRBD1; V gene: TRBV11-2
CDR3 DNA: TGCGCCAGCAGCCAAGACGCCGAACGCTGGAGCACTGAAGCTTTCTTT; CDR3 protein: CASSQDAERWSTEAFF; clone size: -; J gene: TRBJ1-1; D gene: -; V gene: TRBV4-1
CDR3 DNA: TGTGCCAGCAGCTTGTTCCGGGACACGACTTCACCCCTCCACTTT; CDR3 protein: CASSLFRDTTSPLHF; clone size: -; J gene: TRBJ1-6; D gene: -; V gene: TRBV5-4
CDR3 DNA: TGTGCCAGCAGCGCCACTCCCGCTGCAGATACGCAGTATTTT; CDR3 protein: CASSATPAADTQYF; clone size: -; J gene: TRBJ2-3; D gene: -; V gene: TRBV9
CDR3 DNA: TGTGCCAGCAGTGCCCGACAAACCAACTATGGCTACACCTTC; CDR3 protein: CASSARQTNYGYTF; clone size: few; J gene: TRBJ1-2; D gene: -; V gene: TRBV2
CDR3 DNA: TGTGCCACCAGCAGAGATCGGGGGGTCACCTACGAGCAGTACTTC; CDR3 protein: CATSRDRGVTYEQYF; clone size: -; J gene: TRBJ2-7; D gene: TRBD2; V gene: TRBV15
CDR3 DNA: TGTGCCAGTAGTTACAGAAATGATTCACCCCTCCACTTT; CDR3 protein: CASSYRNDSPLHF; clone size: once; J gene: TRBJ1-6; D gene: -; V gene: TRBV19
CDR3 DNA: TGTGCCAGCAGGGGACAGGGGAACTATGGCTACACCTTC; CDR3 protein: CASRGQGNYGYTF; clone size: -; J gene: TRBJ1-2; D gene: TRBD1; V gene: TRBV2
CDR3 DNA: TGTGCCAGCAGTGCAGGGGGCTTCAATCAGCCCCAGCATTTT; CDR3 protein: CASSAGGFNQPQHF; clone size: -; J gene: TRBJ1-5; D gene: TRBD1; V gene: TRBV2
CDR3 DNA: TGTGCCAGCAGCGTCCCTCCGGGACAGAACACCGGGGAGCTGTTTTTT; CDR3 protein: CASSVPPGQNTGELFF; clone size: -; J gene: TRBJ2-2; D gene: -; V gene: TRBV7-9
CDR3 DNA: TGTGCCAGCAGCGTGACGGGTAGAGCTAACTATGGCTACACCTTC; CDR3 protein: CASSVTGRANYGYTF; clone size: -; J gene: TRBJ1-2; D gene: -; V gene: TRBV28